The source of this T cell receptor beta chain is a study of CD4 T cells in relation to SARS-CoV-2 and coronaviruses. Study details: After about nine days of antigen culture, PBMC TCR beta CDR3s were sequenced.

Unexposed donor CD4+ T cells date from 2011-2018, before the COVID-19 pandemic. After approximately 10 days of culture, CD4+ T cells were isolated. Using immunoSEQ multiplex PCR, the repertoire was profiled, and TCRdb retains in-frame clones only, with some absent. The repertoire has 20,000 to 25,000 clones, around 72% of them found once; the top ten carry roughly a sixth. With regard to this clone: What it recognizes is unknown.

Germline CDR1 reads MNHEY; CDR2 reads SVGAGI. The CDR3 is 14 amino acids. Germline trimming cut 10 bases from V and 1 base from J; bases unmatched to any gene: 9. The gene calls are TRBV6-5 and TRBJ2-7, with 8 bases identical to TRBD1. This receptor was obtained from a human donor in good health. The sequenced sample consisted of CD4+ T cells from PBMCs, cultured in vitro. Here the CDR3 DNA reads TGTGCCATCGCCTCGGGGGACAGGTCCTACGAGCAGTACTTC. This gives the protein CAIASGDRSYEQYF.